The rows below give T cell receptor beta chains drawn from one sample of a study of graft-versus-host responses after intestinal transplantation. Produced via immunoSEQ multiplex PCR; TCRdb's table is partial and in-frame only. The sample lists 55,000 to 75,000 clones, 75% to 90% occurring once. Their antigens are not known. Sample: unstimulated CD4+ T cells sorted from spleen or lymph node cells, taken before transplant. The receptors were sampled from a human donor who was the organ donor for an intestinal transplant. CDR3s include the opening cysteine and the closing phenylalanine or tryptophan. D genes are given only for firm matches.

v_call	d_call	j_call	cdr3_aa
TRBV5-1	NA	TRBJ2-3	CASSPGWGGRTDTQYF
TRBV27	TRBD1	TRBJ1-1	CASKMTGGSEAFF
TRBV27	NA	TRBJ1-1	CASSFQGFSWEGQAMNTEAFF
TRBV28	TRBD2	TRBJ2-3	CASLTSGGEDTQYF
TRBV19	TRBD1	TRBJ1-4	CASSSYRGYNEKLFF
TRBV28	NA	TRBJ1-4	CASSFSGTNEKLFF
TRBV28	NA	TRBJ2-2	CASRSGFTGELFF
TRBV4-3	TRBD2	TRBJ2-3	CASSPSGGTDTQYF
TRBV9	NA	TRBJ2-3	CASSAAGVSTDTQYF
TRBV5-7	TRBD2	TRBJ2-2	CASAGGEEGTGELFF
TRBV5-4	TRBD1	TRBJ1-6	CASSTRQGTLHF
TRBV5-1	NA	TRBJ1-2	CASRESRSISYGYTF
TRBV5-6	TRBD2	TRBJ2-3	CASSPLALTSGGAPDTQYF
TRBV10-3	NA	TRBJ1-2	CAITGEGAGHGYTF
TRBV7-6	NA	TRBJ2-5	CASSLGGAQYF
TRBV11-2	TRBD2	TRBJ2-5	CASSLVRGGRETQYF
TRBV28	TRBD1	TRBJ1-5	CASRQLDRVRSNQPQHF
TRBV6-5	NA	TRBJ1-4	CASSYSDNSEKLFF
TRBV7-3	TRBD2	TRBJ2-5	CASSFQAGKETQYF
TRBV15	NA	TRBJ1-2	CVTSSRTPIGYTF
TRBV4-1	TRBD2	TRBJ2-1	CASSQGLAGSYEQFF
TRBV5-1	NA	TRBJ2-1	CASSLAQNNEQFF
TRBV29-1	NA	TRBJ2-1	CSVEPGRGGNNEQFF
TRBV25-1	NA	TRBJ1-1	CASTGNTEAFF
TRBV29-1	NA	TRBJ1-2	CSSQGGEGVYGYTF
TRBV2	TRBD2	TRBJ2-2	CASNGGGDTGELFF
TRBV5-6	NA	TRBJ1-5	CASSKRQAPNQPQHF
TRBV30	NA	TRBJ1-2	CAWSVVGASDTF
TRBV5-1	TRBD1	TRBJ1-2	CASSLDGGPGQDSGYTF
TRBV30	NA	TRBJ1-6	CAWSVYSGSYNSPLHF
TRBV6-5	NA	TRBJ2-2	CASSRTVNTGELFF
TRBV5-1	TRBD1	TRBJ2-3	CASSPGDRVTQYF
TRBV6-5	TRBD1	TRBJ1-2	CASGWEDRGNYGYTF
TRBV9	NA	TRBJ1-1	CASSVVGQNTEAFF
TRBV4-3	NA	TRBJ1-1	CASSQALGRYTEAFF
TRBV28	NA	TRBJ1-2	CASSLGRGEGFAGYTF
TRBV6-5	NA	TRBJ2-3	CASSYSAGRSTDTQYF
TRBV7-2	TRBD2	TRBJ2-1	CASSSIRTSGGFNEQFF
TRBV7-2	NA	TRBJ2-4	CASSPIRQGGTKNIQYF
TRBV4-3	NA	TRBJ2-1	CASSQARRVEQFF
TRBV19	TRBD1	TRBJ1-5	CASRQQGDSNSNQPQHF
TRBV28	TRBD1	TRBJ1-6	CASSAAGQTNSPLHF
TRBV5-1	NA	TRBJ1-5	CASSLAAVTPSNQPQHF
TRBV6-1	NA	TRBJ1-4	CASSEAQYGGEKLFF
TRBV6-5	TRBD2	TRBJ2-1	CASCRTSPPYNEQFF
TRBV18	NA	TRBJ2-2	CASSPSAGDNTGELFF
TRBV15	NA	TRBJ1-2	CATSRGGASNYGYTF
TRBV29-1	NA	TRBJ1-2	CSVEVVRPGYTF
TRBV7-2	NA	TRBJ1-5	CASSLDRSNQPQHF
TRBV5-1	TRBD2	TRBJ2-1	CASSPTSGGIYNEQFF
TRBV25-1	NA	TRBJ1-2	CASSELGRFYGYTF
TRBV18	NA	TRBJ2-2	CASPQTVANTGELFF
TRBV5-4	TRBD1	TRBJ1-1	CASSSQYRGPMNTEAFF
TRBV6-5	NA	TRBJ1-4	CASSYSEQPNEKLFF
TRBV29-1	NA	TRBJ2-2	CSVARVNTGELFF